These 15 T cell receptor beta chains originate from one sample sequenced in a study of T-cell memory formation after mild COVID-19. TCRdb used MiXCR to reprocess the 5' RACE reads, holding one entry per CDR3 protein. The sample records about 360,000 distinct CDR3 sequences, approximately 14% being singletons. The specimen was PBMCs or a T cell subset sorted from them (not recorded which). The receptors here all came from a man in his late teens or twenties who had mild COVID-19 (a few samples of this study predate the infection). Cell type and time point are not known.

The chain recombines TRBV5-1 with TRBJ1-1; 11 bases map to TRBD1. The CDR3 loop spans 19 amino acids. Germline V gene data show CDR1 as SGHRS and CDR2 as YFSETQ. V shed 7 bases and J 3 bases; nucleotides not matched to a gene: 20. CDR3 amino acids: CASWRGQGVLGPTDTEAFF. The DNA for the CDR3 is TGCGCCAGCTGGAGGGGACAGGGGGTATTGGGCCCAACCGACACTGAAGCTTTCTTT.

V gene TRBV7-6 combines with J gene TRBJ1-1, with TRBD1 matching over 9 bases. This CDR3 is 12 amino acids long. The germline gives CDR1 SGHVS, CDR2 FNYEAQ. J gave up 10 bases and V 5 bases, and 5 bases lay outside the gene matches. The CDR3 is CASSPGQGRAFF. In DNA, the CDR3 is TGTGCCAGCAGCCCAGGACAGGGGAGAGCTTTCTTT. Using reference TRBV7-6 and TRBJ1-1 for the parts outside the CDR3, the full variable domain is GAGVSQSPRYKVTKRGQDVALRCDPISGHVSLYWYRQALGQGPEFLTYFNYEAQQDKSGLPNDRFSAERPEGSISTLTIQRTEQRDSAMYRCASSPGQGRAFFGQGTRLTVV.

This clonotype has a handful of counts. The rearrangement joins TRBV5-1 to TRBJ2-1, with D unclear. CDR3 size: 14 residues. Per the germline V gene, CDR1 is SGHRS and CDR2 is YFSETQ. V gave up 0 bases and J gave up 8 bases, with 12 bases separating them. The DNA for the CDR3 is TGCGCCAGCAGCTTGGAGACTCGTAACGATGAGCAGTTCTTC. Its protein is CASSLETRNDEQFF.

This chain connects TRBV25-1 to TRBJ2-5; a weak D match, TRBD1 (5 bases). Germline V gene sequence: CDR1 MGHDK, CDR2 SYGVNS. Between the trimmed V and J ends, which lost 5 bases and 3 bases, there was a span of 10 bases. The CDR3 loop spans 13 amino acids. CDR3 nucleotide sequence: TGTGCCAGCAGTCCGTGGGGCGAAGAGACCCAGTACTTC. This gives the protein CASSPWGEETQYF.

In its sample, this clonotype was seen a few times. J is TRBJ1-3 and V is TRBV4-3; D is ambiguous. Looked up from germline, CDR1 is LGHNA and CDR2 is YSLEER. With 0 bases removed from V and 4 bases from J, the gap between germline ends came to 4 bases. The CDR3 is 13 residues long. In DNA, the CDR3 is TGCGCCAGCAGCCAAGATATAGGAAACACCATATATTTT. This codes for CASSQDIGNTIYF.

The chain recombines TRBV20-1 with TRBJ2-7; 8 bases fit TRBD2. Germline-derived CDR1 and CDR2 are DFQATT and SNEGSKA (reference sequence). This CDR3 spans 12 amino acids. Trimming took 3 bases from V and 7 from J; bases not matched to a gene: 5. This chain's CDR3 is CSASYGTREQYF. The CDR3 DNA follows: TGCAGTGCTAGCTACGGGACTAGGGAGCAGTACTTC.

This clonotype was counted only a few times. The chain joins TRBV20-1 to TRBJ2-1; TRBD1 matches at 7 bases. Germline V lookup: CDR1 DFQATT, CDR2 SNEGSKA (reference sequence). The J segment lost 0 bases and the V segment lost 6 bases, leaving 11 bases of the junction unmatched. This CDR3 has 16 residues. The CDR3 loop reads CSAESWDRSSYNEQFF. The CDR3 nucleotides are TGCAGTGCGGAAAGCTGGGACAGAAGCTCCTACAATGAGCAGTTCTTC.

The chain's CDR3 is CATSRGQGDPQYF. The CDR3 DNA is TGTGCCACCAGCAGAGGTCAGGGGGATCCGCAGTATTTT. The chain is built from TRBV15 and TRBJ2-3, with TRBD1 identical over 7 bases. Trimming cost V 1 base and J 10 bases; bases outside gene matches: 5. Per the germline V gene, CDR1 is LNHNV and CDR2 is YYDKDF (reference sequence). The CDR3 has 13 amino acids.

Many counts were recorded for this clonotype. V and J are TRBV5-1 and TRBJ2-1; 9 nucleotides align to TRBD1. The V and J ends lost 4 bases and 6 bases, in that order; junction bases with no gene match: 5. In germline, CDR1 is SGHRS, CDR2 YFSETQ. CDR3 length: 14 amino acids. CDR3 region: CASSLDRGGNEQFF. The CDR3 DNA reads TGCGCCAGCAGCCTGGACAGGGGAGGCAATGAGCAGTTCTTC.

This clonotype was picked up a small number of times. The V call is TRBV21-1, the J call TRBJ1-2; the table's D call, TRBD1, has no DNA check behind it. TRBV21-1 is classified as a pseudogene. The CDR3 sequence is 13 residues long. CDR3 in DNA: TGTGCCAGCGGACAGGGGGCGTTTTATGGCTACACCTTC. Its translation: CASGQGAFYGYTF.

This clonotype turned up a few times. The rearrangement uses TRBV18 and TRBJ1-1; perhaps TRBD1 as D (6 bases). V was shortened by 4 bases and J by 6 bases, with 18 bases between the two germline ends. Germline V gene sequence: CDR1 KGHSH, CDR2 LQKENI. The CDR3 extends over 15 amino acids. DNA for the CDR3: TGTGCCAGCTCACTCGGCGGCCAGGGGCGTTCTGAAGCTTTCTTT. Protein product: CASSLGGQGRSEAFF.

This clonotype was recorded at least ten times. The chain links TRBV12-3 or TRBV12-4 to TRBJ2-1; the D gene is possibly TRBD1 (6 bases). Trimming took off 8 bases at V and 1 base at J, with 12 bases between the two ends. The CDR3 is made up of 14 amino acids. CDR3 region: CASYRQGSYNEQFF. CDR3 in DNA: TGTGCCAGCTACCGTCAGGGGTCCTACAATGAGCAGTTCTTC.

This chain links TRBV6-2 or TRBV6-3 with TRBJ1-2; TRBD1 matches at 8 bases. J lost 7 bases, V lost 6 bases, and 7 bases had no gene match. Germline V CDR1 and CDR2: MNHEY, SVGEGT. The CDR3 is 13 residues long. The CDR3 spells CASSRPGGGGYTF. DNA for the CDR3: TGTGCCAGCAGCCGCCCAGGGGGCGGTGGCTACACCTTC.

This clonotype was seen a handful of times. The chain uses TRBV12-3 or TRBV12-4 and TRBJ2-5; D remains unclear. The ends were cut back, 2 bases at V and 2 bases at J, with 9 bases in the middle. The CDR3 is made up of 14 amino acids. The CDR3 DNA reads TGTGCCAGCAGTTTATTCCTCTCACAAGAGACCCAGTACTTC. Protein: CASSLFLSQETQYF.

The table lists this clonotype with a few counts. The CDR3 coding sequence is TGCGCCAGCAGCCTACTTGAGGGAGGGGAGACCCAGTACTTC. This encodes CASSLLEGGETQYF. V and J are TRBV4-1 and TRBJ2-5; 7 nucleotides agree with TRBD2. V dropped 4 bases and J dropped 5; count of bases not matched to a gene: 7. This CDR3 spans 14 amino acids. Germline CDR1 and CDR2: MGHRA and YSYEKL.